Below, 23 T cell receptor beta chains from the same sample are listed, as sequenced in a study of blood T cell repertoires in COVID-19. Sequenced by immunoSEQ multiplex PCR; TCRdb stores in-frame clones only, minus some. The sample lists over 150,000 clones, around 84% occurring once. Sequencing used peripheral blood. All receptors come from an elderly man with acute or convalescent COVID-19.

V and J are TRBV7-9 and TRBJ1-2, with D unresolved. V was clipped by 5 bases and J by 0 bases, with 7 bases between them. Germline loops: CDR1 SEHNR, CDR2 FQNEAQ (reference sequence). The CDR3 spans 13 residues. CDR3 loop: CASSPTPNYGYTF. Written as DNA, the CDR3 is TGTGCCAGCAGCCCGACACCTAACTATGGCTACACCTTC.

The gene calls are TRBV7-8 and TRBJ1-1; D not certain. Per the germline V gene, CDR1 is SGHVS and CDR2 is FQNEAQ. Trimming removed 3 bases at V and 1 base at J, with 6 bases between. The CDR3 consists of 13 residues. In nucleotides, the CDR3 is TGTGCCAGCAGCTTCGCGTCGAACACTGAAGCTTTCTTT. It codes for CASSFASNTEAFF. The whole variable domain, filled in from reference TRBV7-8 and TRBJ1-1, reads GAGVSQSPRYKVAKRGQDVALRCDPISGHVSLFWYQQALGQGPEFLTYFQNEAQLDKSGLPSDRFFAERPEGSVSTLKIQRTQQEDSAVYLCASSFASNTEAFFGQGTRLTVV.

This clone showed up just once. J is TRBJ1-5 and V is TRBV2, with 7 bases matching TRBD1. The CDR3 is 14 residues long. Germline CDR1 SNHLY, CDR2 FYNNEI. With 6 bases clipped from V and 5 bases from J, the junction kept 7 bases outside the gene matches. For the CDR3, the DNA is TGTGCCAGCAGGAGGGACAGACGGGATCAGCCCCAGCATTTT. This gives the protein CASRRDRRDQPQHF. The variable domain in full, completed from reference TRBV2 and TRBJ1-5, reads EPEVTQTPSHQVTQMGQEVILRCVPISNHLYFYWYRQILGQKVEFLVSFYNNEISEKSEIFDDQFSVERPDGSNFTLKIRSTKLEDSAMYFCASRRDRRDQPQHFGDGTRLSIL.

Written as DNA, the CDR3 is TGTGCCAGCAACGGGGATTGGTCTGGAAACACCATATATTTT. It yields the protein CASNGDWSGNTIYF. The rearrangement joins TRBV2 to TRBJ1-3; D is unresolved. The CDR3 covers 14 residues. Between the trimmed V and J ends, which lost 7 bases and 1 base, there was a span of 11 bases. Looked up from germline, CDR1 is SNHLY and CDR2 is FYNNEI. The whole variable domain, filled in from reference TRBV2 and TRBJ1-3, reads EPEVTQTPSHQVTQMGQEVILRCVPISNHLYFYWYRQILGQKVEFLVSFYNNEISEKSEIFDDQFSVERPDGSNFTLKIRSTKLEDSAMYFCASNGDWSGNTIYFGEGSWLTVV.

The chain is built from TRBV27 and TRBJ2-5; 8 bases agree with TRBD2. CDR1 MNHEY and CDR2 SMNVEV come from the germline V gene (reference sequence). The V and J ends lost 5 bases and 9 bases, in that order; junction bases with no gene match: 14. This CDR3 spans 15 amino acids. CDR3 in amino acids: CASSGVAGLGGAQYF. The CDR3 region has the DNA TGTGCCAGCAGTGGAGTCGCCGGGCTCGGGGGGGCCCAGTACTTC.

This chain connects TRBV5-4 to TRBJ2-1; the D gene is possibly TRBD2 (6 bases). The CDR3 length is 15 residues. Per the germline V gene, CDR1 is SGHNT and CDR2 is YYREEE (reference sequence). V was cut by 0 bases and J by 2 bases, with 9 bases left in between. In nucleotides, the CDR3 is TGTGCCAGCAGCTTGGGCTCTAGCGCCTACAATGAGCAGTTCTTC. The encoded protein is CASSLGSSAYNEQFF.

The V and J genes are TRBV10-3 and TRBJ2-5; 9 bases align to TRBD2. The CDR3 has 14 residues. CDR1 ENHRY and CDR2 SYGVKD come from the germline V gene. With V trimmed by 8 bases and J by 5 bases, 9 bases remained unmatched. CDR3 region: CAIARGGAGETQYF. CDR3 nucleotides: TGTGCCATCGCGCGCGGGGGGGCAGGTGAGACCCAGTACTTC.

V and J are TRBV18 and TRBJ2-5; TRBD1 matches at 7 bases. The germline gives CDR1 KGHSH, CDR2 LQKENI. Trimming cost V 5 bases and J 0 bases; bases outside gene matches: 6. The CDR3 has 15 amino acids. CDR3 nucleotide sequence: TGTGCCAGCTCAAGGGGACAGACGTACCAAGAGACCCAGTACTTC. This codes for CASSRGQTYQETQYF.

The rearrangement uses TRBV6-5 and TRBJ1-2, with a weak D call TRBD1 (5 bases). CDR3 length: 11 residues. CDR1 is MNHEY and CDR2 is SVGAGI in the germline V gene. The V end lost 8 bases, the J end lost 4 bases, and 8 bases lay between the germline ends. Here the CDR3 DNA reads TGTGCCAGCCAAGACAGCTATGGCTACACCTTC. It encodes CASQDSYGYTF.

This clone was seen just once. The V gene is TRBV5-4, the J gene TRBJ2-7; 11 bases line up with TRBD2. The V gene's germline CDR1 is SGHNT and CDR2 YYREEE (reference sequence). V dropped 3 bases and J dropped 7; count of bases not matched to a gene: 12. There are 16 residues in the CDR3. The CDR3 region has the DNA TGTGCCAGCAGCTCTATGACTAGCGGGGCGCGAAGGGAGCAGTACTTC. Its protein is CASSSMTSGARREQYF.

The CDR3 DNA reads TGTGCCAGCGGGCAGATGTATCCCACTGAAGCTTTCTTT. Its protein is CASGQMYPTEAFF. The chain is built from TRBV2 and TRBJ1-1; D call uncertain. The CDR3 runs 13 residues. CDR1 is SNHLY, CDR2 FYNNEI, per germline. V gave up 8 bases and J gave up 4 bases, with 14 bases separating them.

The CDR3 DNA is TGTGCCAGTCATTCGACAGGCGGGAACACTGAAGCTTTCTTT. Its protein is CASHSTGGNTEAFF. V and J are TRBV28 and TRBJ1-1, with TRBD1 as a possible D gene (6 bases). The V end lost 9 bases, the J end lost 1 base, and 15 bases lay between the germline ends. The length of the CDR3 is 14 residues. CDR1 and CDR2 (germline): MDHEN, SYDVKM.

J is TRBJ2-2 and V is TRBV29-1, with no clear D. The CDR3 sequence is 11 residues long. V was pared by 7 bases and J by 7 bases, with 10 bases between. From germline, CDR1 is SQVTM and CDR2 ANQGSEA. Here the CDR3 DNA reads TGCAGCGCCCGCATGAGCGGGGAGCTGTTTTTT. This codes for CSARMSGELFF.

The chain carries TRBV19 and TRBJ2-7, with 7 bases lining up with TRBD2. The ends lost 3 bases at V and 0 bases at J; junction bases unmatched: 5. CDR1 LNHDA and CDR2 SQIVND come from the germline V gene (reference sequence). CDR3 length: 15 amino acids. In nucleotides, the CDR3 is TGTGCCAGTAGTATGGGAGGGGACCTCTCCTACGAGCAGTACTTC. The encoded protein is CASSMGGDLSYEQYF.

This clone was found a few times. CDR3 DNA sequence: TGTGCCAGTAGCTTTCCAGGGGCGCCCCTCCTCCACTTT. This gives the protein CASSFPGAPLLHF. The rearrangement uses TRBV19 and TRBJ1-6; TRBD1 might be the D (6 bases). This CDR3 region has 13 residues. V shed 6 bases and J shed 15 bases, with 18 bases lying between them. Germline loops: CDR1 LNHDA, CDR2 SQIVND (reference sequence).

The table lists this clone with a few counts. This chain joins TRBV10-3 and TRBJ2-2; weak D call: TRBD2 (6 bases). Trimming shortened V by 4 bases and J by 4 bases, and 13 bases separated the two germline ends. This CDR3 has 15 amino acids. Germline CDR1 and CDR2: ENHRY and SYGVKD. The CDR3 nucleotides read TGTGCCATCAGTGGCGGAGGGTTAGGCACCGGGGAGCTGTTTTTT. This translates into CAISGGGLGTGELFF.

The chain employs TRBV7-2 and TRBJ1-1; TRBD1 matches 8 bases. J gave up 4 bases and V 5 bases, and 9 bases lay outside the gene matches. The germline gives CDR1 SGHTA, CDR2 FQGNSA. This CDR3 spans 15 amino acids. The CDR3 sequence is CASSPWTGFVTEAFF. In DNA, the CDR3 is TGTGCCAGCAGCCCATGGACAGGGTTTGTCACTGAAGCTTTCTTT. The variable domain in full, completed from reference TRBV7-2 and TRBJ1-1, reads GAGVSQSPSNKVTEKGKDVELRCDPISGHTALYWYRQSLGQGLEFLIYFQGNSAPDKSGLPSDRFSAERTGGSVSTLTIQRTQQEDSAVYLCASSPWTGFVTEAFFGQGTRLTVV.

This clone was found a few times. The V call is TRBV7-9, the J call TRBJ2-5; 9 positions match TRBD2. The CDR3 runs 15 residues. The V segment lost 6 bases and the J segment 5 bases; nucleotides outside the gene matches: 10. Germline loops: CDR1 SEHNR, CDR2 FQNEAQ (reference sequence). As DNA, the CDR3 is TGTGCCAGCAGTTCCGGGCGGGCGGGGGGGGAGACCCAGTACTTC. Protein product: CASSSGRAGGETQYF.

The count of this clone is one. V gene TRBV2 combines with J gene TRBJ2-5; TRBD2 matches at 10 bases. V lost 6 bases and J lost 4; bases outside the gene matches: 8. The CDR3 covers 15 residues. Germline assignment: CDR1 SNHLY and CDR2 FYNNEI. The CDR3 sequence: CASRLAGASGETQYF. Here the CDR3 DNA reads TGTGCCAGCAGGCTAGCGGGGGCATCGGGAGAGACCCAGTACTTC.

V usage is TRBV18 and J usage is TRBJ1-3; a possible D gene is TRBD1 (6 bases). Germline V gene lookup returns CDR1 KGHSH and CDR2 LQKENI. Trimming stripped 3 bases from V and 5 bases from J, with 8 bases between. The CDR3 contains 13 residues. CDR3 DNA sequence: TGTGCCAGCTCACCGGACAGTAGAAACACCATATATTTT. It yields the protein CASSPDSRNTIYF. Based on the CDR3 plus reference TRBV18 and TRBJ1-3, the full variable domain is NAGVMQNPRHLVRRRGQEARLRCSPMKGHSHVYWYRQLPEEGLKFMVYLQKENIIDESGMPKERFSAEFPKEGPSILRIQQVVRGDSAAYFCASSPDSRNTIYFGEGSWLTVV.

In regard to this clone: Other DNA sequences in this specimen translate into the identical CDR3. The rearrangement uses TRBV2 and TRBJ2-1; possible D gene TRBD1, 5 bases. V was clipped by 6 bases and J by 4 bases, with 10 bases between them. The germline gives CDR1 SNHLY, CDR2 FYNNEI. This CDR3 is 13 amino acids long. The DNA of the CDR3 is TGTGCCAGCAGATCGCAGGGATACAATGAGCAGTTCTTC. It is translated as CASRSQGYNEQFF.

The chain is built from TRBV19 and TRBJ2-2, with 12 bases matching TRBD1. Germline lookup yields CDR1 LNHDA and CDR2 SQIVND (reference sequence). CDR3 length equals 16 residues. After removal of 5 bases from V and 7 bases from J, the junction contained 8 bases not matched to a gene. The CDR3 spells CASSLGTGGDSGELFF. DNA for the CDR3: TGTGCCAGTAGTCTAGGGACAGGGGGCGATAGCGGGGAGCTGTTTTTT.

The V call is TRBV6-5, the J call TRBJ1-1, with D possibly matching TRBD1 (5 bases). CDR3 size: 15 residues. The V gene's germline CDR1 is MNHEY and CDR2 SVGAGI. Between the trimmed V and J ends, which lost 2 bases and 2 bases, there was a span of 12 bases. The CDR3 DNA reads TGTGCCAGCAGTTACGGACGGGACTTTAACACTGAAGCTTTCTTT. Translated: CASSYGRDFNTEAFF.